Presented here are 2 T cell receptor beta chains from one specimen sequenced in a study of patients and donors after allogeneic stem cell transplantation. MiXCR, applied by TCRdb to the RT-PCR reads, yields one record per CDR3 protein. Altogether some 230,000 distinct CDR3 sequences are present, approximately 14% being singletons, with the ten largest covering under 14%. Sequencing was performed on blood, either unsorted or a sorted T cell fraction (not recorded which). Receptors were obtained from a human donor who was either an allogeneic HSCT recipient or a stem cell or donor lymphocyte infusion donor (not recorded which). It is not recorded whose cells these are; they may come from a transplant donor.

The sample holds many counts of this clonotype. The chain couples TRBV4-2 to TRBJ1-3; 10 bases are a match to TRBD1. The germline V gene encodes CDR1 LGHNA and CDR2 YNFKEQ. The length of the CDR3 is 19 residues. After removal of 0 bases from V and 0 bases from J, the junction contained 8 bases not matched to a gene. The CDR3 nucleotides are TGTGCCAGCAGCCAAGATTCCGGGACAGGGGCCAACTCTGGAAACACCATATATTTT. Translating it yields CASSQDSGTGANSGNTIYF.

In this sample, this clonotype turned up many times. The gene calls are TRBV20-1 and TRBJ2-7; 16 bases match TRBD2. The CDR3 extends over 16 amino acids. Germline V gene sequence: CDR1 DFQATT, CDR2 SNEGSKA (reference sequence). V gave up 3 bases and J gave up 1 base; unmatched junction bases: 3. The CDR3 DNA reads as TGCAGTGCTAGGGGACTAGCGGGAGGGGATTCCTACGAGCAGTACTTC. Protein: CSARGLAGGDSYEQYF.